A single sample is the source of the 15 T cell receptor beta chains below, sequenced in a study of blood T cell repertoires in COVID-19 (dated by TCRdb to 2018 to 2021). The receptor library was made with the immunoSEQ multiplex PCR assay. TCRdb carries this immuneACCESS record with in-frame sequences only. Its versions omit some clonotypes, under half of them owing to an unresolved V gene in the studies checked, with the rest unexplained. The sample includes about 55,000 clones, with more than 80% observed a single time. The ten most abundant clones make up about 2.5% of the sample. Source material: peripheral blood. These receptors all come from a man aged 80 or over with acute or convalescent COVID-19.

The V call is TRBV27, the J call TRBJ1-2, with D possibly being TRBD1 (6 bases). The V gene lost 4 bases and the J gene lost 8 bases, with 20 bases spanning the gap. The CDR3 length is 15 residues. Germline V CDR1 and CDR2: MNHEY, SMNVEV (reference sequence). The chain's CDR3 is CASSSTGTPHVGYTF. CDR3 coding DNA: TGTGCCAGCAGTTCCACCGGGACACCACATGTGGGCTACACCTTC.

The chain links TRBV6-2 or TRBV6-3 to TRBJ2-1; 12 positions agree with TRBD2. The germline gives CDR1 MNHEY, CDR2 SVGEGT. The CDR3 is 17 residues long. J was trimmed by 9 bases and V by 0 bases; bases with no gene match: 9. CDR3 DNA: TGTGCCAGCAGTTACTCATACCTAGCGGGGGGGCTGGGTGAGCAGTTCTTC. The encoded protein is CASSYSYLAGGLGEQFF.

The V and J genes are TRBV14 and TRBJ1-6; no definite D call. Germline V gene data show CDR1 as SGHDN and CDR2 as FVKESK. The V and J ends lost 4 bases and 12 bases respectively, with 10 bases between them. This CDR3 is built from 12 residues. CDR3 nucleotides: TGTGCCAGCAGCCTGGCGAGGGTACCCCTCCACTTT. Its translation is CASSLARVPLHF.

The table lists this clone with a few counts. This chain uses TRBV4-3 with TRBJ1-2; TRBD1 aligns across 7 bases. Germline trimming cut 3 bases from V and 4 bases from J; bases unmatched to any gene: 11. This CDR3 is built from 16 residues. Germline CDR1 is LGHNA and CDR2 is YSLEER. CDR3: CASSQEVGGQGYGYTF. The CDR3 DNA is TGCGCCAGCAGCCAGGAGGTAGGGGGCCAGGGCTATGGCTACACCTTC.

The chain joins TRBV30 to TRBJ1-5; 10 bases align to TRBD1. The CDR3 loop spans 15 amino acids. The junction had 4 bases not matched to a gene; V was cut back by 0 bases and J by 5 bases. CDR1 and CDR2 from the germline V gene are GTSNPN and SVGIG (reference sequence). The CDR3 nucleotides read TGTGCCTGGAGTGTTCGGGACAGGGGTTATCAGCCCCAGCATTTT. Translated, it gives CAWSVRDRGYQPQHF.

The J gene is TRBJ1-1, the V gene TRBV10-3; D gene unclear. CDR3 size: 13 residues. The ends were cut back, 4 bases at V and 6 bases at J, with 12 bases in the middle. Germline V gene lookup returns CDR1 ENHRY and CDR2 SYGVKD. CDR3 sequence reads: CAISGTLESEAFF. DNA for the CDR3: TGTGCCATCAGTGGAACATTGGAGTCTGAAGCTTTCTTT.

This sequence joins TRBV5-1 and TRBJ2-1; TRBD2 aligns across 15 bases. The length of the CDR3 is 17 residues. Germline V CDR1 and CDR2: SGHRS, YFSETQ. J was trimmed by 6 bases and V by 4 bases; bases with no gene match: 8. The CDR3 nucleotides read TGCGCCAGCAGCCCGGGACTAGCGGGGGGCCGCCCCAATGAGCAGTTCTTC. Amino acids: CASSPGLAGGRPNEQFF.

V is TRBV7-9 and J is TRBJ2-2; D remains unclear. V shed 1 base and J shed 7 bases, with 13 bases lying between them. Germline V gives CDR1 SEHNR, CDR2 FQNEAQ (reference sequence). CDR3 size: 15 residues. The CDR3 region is CASSLGHSPSGELFF. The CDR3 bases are TGTGCCAGCAGCTTAGGGCACAGCCCGAGCGGGGAGCTGTTTTTT.

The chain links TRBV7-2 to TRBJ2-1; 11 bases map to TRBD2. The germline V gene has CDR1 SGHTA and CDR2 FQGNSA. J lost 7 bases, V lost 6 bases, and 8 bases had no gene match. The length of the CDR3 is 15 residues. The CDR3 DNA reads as TGTGCCAGCAGATCTGAGGCTAGCGGGGGGAATGAGCAGTTCTTC. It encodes CASRSEASGGNEQFF.

This CDR3 reads CASSRNDGPGLAGGLSYEQYF. For the CDR3, the DNA is TGTGCCAGTAGCAGAAACGATGGCCCGGGACTAGCGGGGGGGCTCTCCTACGAGCAGTACTTC. This rearrangement joins TRBV19 to TRBJ2-7, with 16 bases lining up with TRBD2. The CDR3 runs 21 residues. Germline assignment: CDR1 LNHDA and CDR2 SQIVND (reference sequence). V gave up 6 bases and J gave up 0 bases; unmatched junction bases: 17.

The CDR3 DNA follows: TGTGCCAGCAGTCCACGAGGGGGCGGAGTTGGCAATCAGCCCCAGCATTTT. Translating it yields CASSPRGGGVGNQPQHF. This chain joins TRBV6-6 and TRBJ1-5; 7 bases match TRBD1. Trimming at V came to 5 bases and at J to 2 bases, leaving 12 bases not matched to a gene. CDR3 length equals 17 residues. The V gene's germline CDR1 is MNHNY and CDR2 SVGAGI (reference sequence).

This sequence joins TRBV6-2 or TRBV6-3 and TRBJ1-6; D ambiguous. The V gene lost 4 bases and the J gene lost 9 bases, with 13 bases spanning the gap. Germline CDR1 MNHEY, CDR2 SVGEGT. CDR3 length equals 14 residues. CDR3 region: CASSSNDSGSPLHF. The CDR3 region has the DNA TGTGCCAGCAGTTCCAACGATAGCGGTTCACCCCTCCACTTT.

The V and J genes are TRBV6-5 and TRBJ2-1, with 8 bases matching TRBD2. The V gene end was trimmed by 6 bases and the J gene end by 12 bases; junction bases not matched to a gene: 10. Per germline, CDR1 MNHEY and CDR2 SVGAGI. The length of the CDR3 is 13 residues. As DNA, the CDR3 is TGTGCCAGCAGCCCCGGACTAGCTCGTACGCAGTTCTTC. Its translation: CASSPGLARTQFF.

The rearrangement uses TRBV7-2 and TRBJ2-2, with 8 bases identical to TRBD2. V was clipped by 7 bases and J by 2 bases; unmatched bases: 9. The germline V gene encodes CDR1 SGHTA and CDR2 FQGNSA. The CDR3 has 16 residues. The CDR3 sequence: CASNPTSGVNTGELFF. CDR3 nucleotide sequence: TGTGCCAGCAACCCCACTAGCGGAGTTAACACCGGGGAGCTGTTTTTT.

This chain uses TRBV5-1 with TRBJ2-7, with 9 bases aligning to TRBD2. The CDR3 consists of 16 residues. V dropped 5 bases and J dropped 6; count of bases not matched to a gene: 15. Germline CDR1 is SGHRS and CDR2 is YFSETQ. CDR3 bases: TGCGCCAGCAGGCAGGACCCCGCTAGCGGGGTAAGCGAGCAGTACTTC. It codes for CASRQDPASGVSEQYF.